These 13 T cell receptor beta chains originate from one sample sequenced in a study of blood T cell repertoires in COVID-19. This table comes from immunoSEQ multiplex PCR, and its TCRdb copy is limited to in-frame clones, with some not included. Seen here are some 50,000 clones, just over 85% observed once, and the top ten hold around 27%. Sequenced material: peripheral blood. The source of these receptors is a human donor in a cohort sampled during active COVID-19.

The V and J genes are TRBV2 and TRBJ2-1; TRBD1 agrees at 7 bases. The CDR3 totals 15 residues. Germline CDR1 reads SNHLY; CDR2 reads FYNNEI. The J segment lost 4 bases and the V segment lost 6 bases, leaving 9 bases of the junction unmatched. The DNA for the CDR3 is TGTGCCAGCAGAGTAAGCAGGGACAGTTACAATGAGCAGTTCTTC. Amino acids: CASRVSRDSYNEQFF.

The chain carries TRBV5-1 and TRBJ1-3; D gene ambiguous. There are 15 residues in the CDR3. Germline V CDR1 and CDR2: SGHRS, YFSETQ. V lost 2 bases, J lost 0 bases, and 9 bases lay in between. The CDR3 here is CASSFQGLSGNTIYF. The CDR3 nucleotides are TGCGCCAGCAGCTTTCAAGGACTCTCTGGAAACACCATATATTTT.

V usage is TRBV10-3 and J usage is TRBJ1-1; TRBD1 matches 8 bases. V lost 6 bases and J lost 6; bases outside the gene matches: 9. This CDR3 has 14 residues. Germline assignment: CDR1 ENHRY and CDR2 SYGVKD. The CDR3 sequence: CAIRMTGAIAEAFF. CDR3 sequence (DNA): TGTGCCATCAGGATGACAGGGGCTATAGCTGAAGCTTTCTTT.

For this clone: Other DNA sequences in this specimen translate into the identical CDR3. In DNA form, the CDR3 reads TGTGCCAGCTCACCACCGGGGAGCGACGAGCAGTACTTC. Its protein product is CASSPPGSDEQYF. V usage is TRBV18 and J usage is TRBJ2-7; possibly TRBD2 for D (5 bases). Germline loops: CDR1 KGHSH, CDR2 LQKENI. The CDR3 contains 13 residues. Between the trimmed V and J ends, which lost 0 bases and 5 bases, there was a span of 8 bases.

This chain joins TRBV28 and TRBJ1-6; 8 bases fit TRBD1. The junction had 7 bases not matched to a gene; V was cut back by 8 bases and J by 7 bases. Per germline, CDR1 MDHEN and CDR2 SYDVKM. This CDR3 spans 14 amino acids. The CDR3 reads CASRAGGANSPLHF. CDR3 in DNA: TGTGCCAGCCGAGCAGGGGGCGCAAATTCACCCCTCCACTTT.

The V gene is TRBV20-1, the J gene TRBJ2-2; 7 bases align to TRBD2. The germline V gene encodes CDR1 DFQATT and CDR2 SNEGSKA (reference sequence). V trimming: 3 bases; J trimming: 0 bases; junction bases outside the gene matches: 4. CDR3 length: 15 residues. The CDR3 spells CSASRAGTNTGELFF. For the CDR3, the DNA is TGCAGTGCTAGTCGAGCGGGGACGAACACCGGGGAGCTGTTTTTT.

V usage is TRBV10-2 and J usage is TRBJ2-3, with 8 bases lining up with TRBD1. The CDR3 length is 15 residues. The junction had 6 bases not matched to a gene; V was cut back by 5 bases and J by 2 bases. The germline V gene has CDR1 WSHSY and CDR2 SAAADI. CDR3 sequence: CASSKWGQDTDTQYF. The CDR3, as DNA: TGCGCCAGCAGTAAATGGGGACAGGACACAGATACGCAGTATTTT.

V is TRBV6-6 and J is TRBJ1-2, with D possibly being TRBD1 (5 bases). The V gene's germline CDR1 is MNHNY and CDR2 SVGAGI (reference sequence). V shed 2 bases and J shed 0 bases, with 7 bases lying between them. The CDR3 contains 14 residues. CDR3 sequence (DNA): TGTGCCAGCAGTTACCAGGGAACTAACTATGGCTACACCTTC. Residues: CASSYQGTNYGYTF.

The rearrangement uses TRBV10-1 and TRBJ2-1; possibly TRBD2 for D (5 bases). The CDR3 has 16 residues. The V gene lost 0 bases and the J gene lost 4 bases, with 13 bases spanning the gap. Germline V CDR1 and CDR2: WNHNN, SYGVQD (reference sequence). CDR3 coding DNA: TGCGCCAGCAGTGAGTCAGGGAGAGGAAGGTACAATGAGCAGTTCTTC. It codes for CASSESGRGRYNEQFF.

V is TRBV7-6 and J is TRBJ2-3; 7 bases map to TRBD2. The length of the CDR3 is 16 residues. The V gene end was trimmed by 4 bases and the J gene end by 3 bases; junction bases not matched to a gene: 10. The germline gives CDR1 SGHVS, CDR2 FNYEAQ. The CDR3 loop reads CASSSRPVGGTDTQYF. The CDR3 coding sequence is TGTGCCAGCAGCTCCCGACCGGTCGGGGGGACAGATACGCAGTATTTT.

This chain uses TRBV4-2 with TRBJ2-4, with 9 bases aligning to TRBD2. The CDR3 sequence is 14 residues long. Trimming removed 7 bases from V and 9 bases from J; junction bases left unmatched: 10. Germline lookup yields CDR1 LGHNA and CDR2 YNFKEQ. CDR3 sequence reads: CASKQQRGAGIQYF. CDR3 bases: TGTGCCAGCAAACAGCAGCGGGGGGCGGGCATTCAGTACTTC.

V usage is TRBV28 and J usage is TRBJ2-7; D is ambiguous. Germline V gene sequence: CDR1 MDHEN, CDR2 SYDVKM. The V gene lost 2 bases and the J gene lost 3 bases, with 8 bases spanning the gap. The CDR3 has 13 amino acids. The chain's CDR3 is CASSLPPLYEQYF. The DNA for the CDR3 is TGTGCCAGCAGTTTACCCCCTCTCTACGAGCAGTACTTC.

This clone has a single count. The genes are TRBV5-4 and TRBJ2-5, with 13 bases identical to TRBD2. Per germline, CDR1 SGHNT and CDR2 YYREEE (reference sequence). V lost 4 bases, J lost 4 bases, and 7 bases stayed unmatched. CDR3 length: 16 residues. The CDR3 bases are TGTGCCAGCAGCCGGACTAGCGGGGGCCGAGGAGAGACCCAGTACTTC. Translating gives CASSRTSGGRGETQYF.